Presented here are 28 T cell receptor beta chains from one specimen sequenced in a study of cytomegalovirus exposure and HLA in healthy donors. It was with 60 Vbeta and 13 Jbeta primers that the PCR ran. Sequencing used immunoSEQ multiplex PCR; TCRdb keeps in-frame clones, though not all of them. The sample includes about 96,000 clones, 60% to 75% of them seen just once. Sequencing was performed on PBMCs. Source of these receptors: a woman in her seventies in good health and CMV-seropositive.

The chain couples TRBV2 to TRBJ2-3; 14 positions match TRBD2. Germline V gene data show CDR1 as SNHLY and CDR2 as FYNNEI. Unmatched junction bases numbered 9, after V lost 10 bases and J lost 6 bases. The CDR3 is 15 amino acids. CDR3 sequence (DNA): TGTGCCACCGCAGGGAGACTAGCGGGGGGGGATACGCAGTATTTT. Translation: CATAGRLAGGDTQYF.

This clone was seen only a few times. The J gene is TRBJ1-5, the V gene TRBV28; possible D gene TRBD1, 6 bases. Germline V gene data show CDR1 as MDHEN and CDR2 as SYDVKM. Trimming left V 2 bases short and J 1 base short, with 15 bases between. The CDR3 has 17 amino acids. The CDR3 DNA reads TGTGCCAGCAGTTTAACTGGAAGGCAGGGGAGCAATCAGCCCCAGCATTTT. Translating gives CASSLTGRQGSNQPQHF.

The rearrangement joins TRBV5-1 to TRBJ2-3, with a weak D call TRBD1 (5 bases). Between the trimmed V and J ends, which lost 2 bases and 0 bases, there was a span of 10 bases. The CDR3 loop spans 15 amino acids. CDR1 is SGHRS, CDR2 YFSETQ, per germline. The CDR3 loop is CASSLLQASTDTQYF. In nucleotides, the CDR3 is TGCGCCAGCAGCTTATTACAGGCGAGCACAGATACGCAGTATTTT.

This chain joins TRBV11-2 and TRBJ2-7; D perhaps matches TRBD2 (5 bases). V lost 0 bases and J 0 bases, leaving 9 bases between the germline ends. The CDR3 extends over 15 amino acids. CDR1 is SGHAT and CDR2 is FQNNGV in the germline V gene. CDR3 sequence: CASSLERVPSYEQYF. CDR3 DNA sequence: TGTGCCAGCAGCTTAGAGCGGGTTCCCTCCTACGAGCAGTACTTC.

This clone was recorded only once. The chain couples TRBV5-4 to TRBJ2-1; 12 nucleotides align to TRBD2. Germline CDR1 and CDR2: SGHNT and YYREEE (reference sequence). V trimming: 0 bases; J trimming: 1 base; junction bases outside the gene matches: 8. This CDR3 is 19 amino acids long. The CDR3 here is CASSLVSSGGEGSYNEQFF. In DNA form, the CDR3 reads TGTGCCAGCAGCTTGGTATCTAGCGGGGGGGAGGGATCCTACAATGAGCAGTTCTTC.

The chain employs TRBV6-6 and TRBJ1-2; possible D gene TRBD1, 5 bases. Germline values: CDR1 MNHNY, CDR2 SVGAGI (reference sequence). The V and J ends lost 5 bases and 1 base respectively, with 11 bases between them. The CDR3 has 14 residues. In DNA, the CDR3 is TGTGCCAGCAGTGGGGGGAGGGATAACTATGGCTACACCTTC. It yields the protein CASSGGRDNYGYTF.

The V call is TRBV6-5, the J call TRBJ1-1; maybe TRBD1 (6 bases). V lost 4 bases and J lost 6, with 15 bases in between. The CDR3 runs 14 residues. CDR1 is MNHEY and CDR2 is SVGAGI in the germline V gene. CDR3 nucleotide sequence: TGTGCCAGCAGTTCCCCCGGGGGGCCCGCTGAAGCTTTCTTT. This sequence encodes CASSSPGGPAEAFF.

V usage is TRBV4-2 and J usage is TRBJ2-7; TRBD1 is a possible D gene (6 bases). The CDR3 is 14 amino acids. V was pared by 4 bases and J by 4 bases, with 14 bases between. Germline V gives CDR1 LGHNA, CDR2 YNFKEQ. CDR3 sequence reads: CASSPGTPVYEQYF. The DNA for the CDR3 is TGTGCCAGCAGCCCCGGGACACCCGTATACGAGCAGTACTTC.

The V call is TRBV6-5, the J call TRBJ1-2; D may be TRBD1 (5 bases). Trimming cost V 2 bases and J 4 bases, with 14 bases left between them. Germline CDR1 and CDR2: MNHEY and SVGAGI. CDR3 length: 15 residues. In nucleotides, the CDR3 is TGTGCCAGCAGTTACGACAGCGACACCATCTATGGCTACACCTTC. It specifies CASSYDSDTIYGYTF.

With respect to this clone: Other DNA variants within this sample encode the same CDR3. The V call is TRBV2, the J call TRBJ2-2; tentative D call: TRBD1 (5 bases). The CDR3 is 13 residues long. V was cut by 5 bases and J by 4 bases, with 8 bases left in between. The germline gives CDR1 SNHLY, CDR2 FYNNEI. CDR3 bases: TGTGCCAGCAGTCTTCAGGGCACCGGGGAGCTGTTTTTT. As protein: CASSLQGTGELFF. Full variable domain (missing parts from reference TRBV2 and TRBJ2-2): EPEVTQTPSHQVTQMGQEVILRCVPISNHLYFYWYRQILGQKVEFLVSFYNNEISEKSEIFDDQFSVERPDGSNFTLKIRSTKLEDSAMYFCASSLQGTGELFFGEGSRLTVL.

In its sample, this clone was seen once. This chain links TRBV29-1 with TRBJ2-1, with 8 bases identical to TRBD2. V gave up 4 bases and J gave up 6 bases; unmatched junction bases: 8. CDR1 SQVTM and CDR2 ANQGSEA come from the germline V gene. The CDR3 has 14 amino acids. The CDR3, as DNA: TGCAGCGTTGGGCGGGGGGCGAATACCAATGAGCAGTTCTTC. Its translation is CSVGRGANTNEQFF.

V is TRBV7-9 and J is TRBJ2-5; D possibly corresponds to TRBD2 (6 bases). CDR1 and CDR2 from the germline V gene are SEHNR and FQNEAQ (reference sequence). This CDR3 contains 13 residues. V shed 3 bases and J shed 5 bases, with 10 bases lying between them. CDR3 nucleotide sequence: TGTGCCAGCAGCTTGAGAGGGAGGGAGACCCAGTACTTC. This gives the protein CASSLRGRETQYF.

V and J are TRBV4-1 and TRBJ1-1, with 8 bases aligning to TRBD1. From germline, CDR1 is MGHRA and CDR2 YSYEKL. Trimming removed 3 bases from V and 5 bases from J; junction bases left unmatched: 14. This CDR3 contains 17 residues. The CDR3 sequence is CASSQSYPSGGLTEAFF. CDR3 sequence (DNA): TGCGCCAGCAGCCAGTCATATCCTTCAGGGGGCTTAACTGAAGCTTTCTTT.

The chain uses TRBV6-6 and TRBJ1-3; D not certain. The germline gives CDR1 MNHNY, CDR2 SVGAGI (reference sequence). Trimming left V 7 bases short and J 4 bases short, with 8 bases between. The CDR3 length is 12 residues. The CDR3 coding sequence is TGTGCCAGCAAAAACTGGGGAAACACCATATATTTT. Translation gives CASKNWGNTIYF.

The chain links TRBV4-3 to TRBJ2-7; a weak D match, TRBD1 (6 bases). Germline V gene sequence: CDR1 LGHNA, CDR2 YSLEER. CDR3 length equals 16 residues. Trimming took off 1 base at V and 1 base at J, with 14 bases between the two ends. CDR3 nucleotide sequence: TGCGCCAGCAGCCAAGGACTCCGGGACAAGTCCTACGAGCAGTACTTC. This translates into CASSQGLRDKSYEQYF.

This clone has a single count. The V call is TRBV5-1, the J call TRBJ2-3; TRBD2 agrees at 9 bases. Germline trimming cut 4 bases from V and 4 bases from J; bases unmatched to any gene: 10. The CDR3 consists of 16 residues. In germline, CDR1 is SGHRS, CDR2 YFSETQ. CDR3 protein: CASSPTLAGVADTQYF. CDR3 nucleotides: TGCGCCAGCAGCCCGACCTTAGCGGGGGTCGCAGATACGCAGTATTTT.

This chain links TRBV18 with TRBJ2-1; 12 bases fit TRBD1. With 6 bases clipped from V and 6 bases from J, the junction kept 6 bases outside the gene matches. The CDR3 has 15 amino acids. Germline-derived CDR1 and CDR2 are KGHSH and LQKENI. This CDR3 is CASSPGTGGGNEQFF. CDR3 DNA sequence: TGTGCCAGCTCCCCCGGGACAGGGGGCGGCAATGAGCAGTTCTTC.

This chain joins TRBV28 and TRBJ2-5, with D perhaps TRBD1 (6 bases). V lost 6 bases to trimming and J lost 1 base, with 12 bases between them. Germline V gene lookup returns CDR1 MDHEN and CDR2 SYDVKM. This CDR3 contains 14 residues. The CDR3 region has the DNA TGTGCCAGCAGACATTACAGGGTCCAAGAGACCCAGTACTTC. It encodes CASRHYRVQETQYF.

V is TRBV19 and J is TRBJ2-2, with 8 positions matching TRBD1. The CDR3 length is 14 residues. The J segment lost 6 bases and the V segment lost 6 bases, leaving 6 bases of the junction unmatched. Germline CDR1 is LNHDA and CDR2 is SQIVND (reference sequence). The CDR3 DNA reads TGTGCCAGTAGCCGACAGGGGTTCGCCGGGGAGCTGTTTTTT. It codes for CASSRQGFAGELFF. The full variable domain, completed using reference TRBV19 and TRBJ2-2, is DGGITQSPKYLFRKEGQNVTLSCEQNLNHDAMYWYRQDPGQGLRLIYYSQIVNDFQKGDIAEGYSVSREKKESFPLTVTSAQKNPTAFYLCASSRQGFAGELFFGEGSRLTVL.

This clone came up a few times. The rearrangement links TRBV20-1 to TRBJ1-3; D remains unclear. The germline V gene encodes CDR1 DFQATT and CDR2 SNEGSKA (reference sequence). The CDR3 loop spans 11 amino acids. V gave up 7 bases and J gave up 1 base, with 5 bases separating them. DNA for the CDR3: TGCAGTGGTCGGTCTGGAAACACCATATATTTT. Translated, it gives CSGRSGNTIYF.

J is TRBJ2-5 and V is TRBV19; D perhaps matches TRBD2 (5 bases). Between the trimmed V and J ends, which lost 5 bases and 2 bases, there was a span of 12 bases. The CDR3 contains 14 residues. Germline V lookup: CDR1 LNHDA, CDR2 SQIVND (reference sequence). The CDR3 protein is CASSASRTQETQYF. The CDR3 nucleotides read TGTGCCAGTAGTGCCTCTCGGACTCAAGAGACCCAGTACTTC.

The genes are TRBV7-3 and TRBJ2-3; 10 bases line up with TRBD1. Germline V CDR1 and CDR2: SGHTA, FQGTGA. The V gene end was trimmed by 5 bases and the J gene end by 6 bases; junction bases not matched to a gene: 8. The CDR3 has 15 residues. In DNA, the CDR3 is TGTGCCAGCAGCCCGGGACAGGGGTGGACGGATACGCAGTATTTT. This sequence encodes CASSPGQGWTDTQYF.

This chain joins TRBV4-3 and TRBJ1-1, with unresolved D. CDR3 length: 14 amino acids. V was pared by 0 bases and J by 1 base, with 6 bases between. From germline, CDR1 is LGHNA and CDR2 YSLEER. Here the CDR3 DNA reads TGCGCCAGCAGCCAAGATCTCGGGAACACTGAAGCTTTCTTT. This codes for CASSQDLGNTEAFF.

The genes are TRBV2 and TRBJ2-5, with D perhaps matching TRBD1 (6 bases). Germline V CDR1 and CDR2: SNHLY, FYNNEI. Deletions cut 7 bases from V and 4 bases from J, with 16 bases between. The CDR3 extends over 14 amino acids. The CDR3 loop reads CASNRDTGGETQYF. The DNA of the CDR3 is TGTGCCAGCAACCGGGACACCGGAGGAGAGACCCAGTACTTC.

V gene TRBV14 combines with J gene TRBJ2-1, with 9 bases that match TRBD2. V dropped 0 bases and J dropped 4; count of bases not matched to a gene: 10. The CDR3 loop spans 18 amino acids. The germline V gene encodes CDR1 SGHDN and CDR2 FVKESK. The CDR3 is CASSQDLLAGPIYNEQFF. The CDR3 region has the DNA TGTGCCAGCAGCCAAGATCTTCTAGCGGGGCCTATATACAATGAGCAGTTCTTC.

This clone turned up a few times. The same CDR3 is also encoded by other DNA sequences in this sample. The gene calls are TRBV9 and TRBJ2-3, with a weak D call TRBD1 (5 bases). Trimming removed 0 bases from V and 0 bases from J, with 8 bases in between. Germline CDR1 and CDR2: SGDLS and YYNGEE. CDR3 size: 15 residues. The CDR3 sequence: CASSVVQGSTDTQYF. In DNA, the CDR3 is TGTGCCAGCAGCGTAGTGCAGGGCAGCACAGATACGCAGTATTTT.

The CDR3 region is CASTTRDKNYEQYF. The CDR3 DNA follows: TGTGCCAGCACTACCCGGGATAAAAACTACGAGCAGTACTTC. This chain connects TRBV6-5 to TRBJ2-7; tentatively, D is TRBD2 (5 bases). The CDR3 runs 14 residues. The germline CDR1 and CDR2 sequences are MNHEY and SVGAGI. V shed 7 bases and J shed 3 bases, with 16 bases lying between them.

The chain uses TRBV19 and TRBJ2-3, with TRBD2 as a possible D gene (6 bases). Germline values: CDR1 LNHDA, CDR2 SQIVND (reference sequence). There are 13 residues in the CDR3. The V end was cut by 6 bases, the J end by 1 base, with 8 bases between. CDR3 in amino acids: CASRRDGTDTQYF. In DNA, the CDR3 is TGTGCCAGTAGGCGGGACGGCACAGATACGCAGTATTTT. The full variable domain, rest sourced from reference TRBV19 and TRBJ2-3, is DGGITQSPKYLFRKEGQNVTLSCEQNLNHDAMYWYRQDPGQGLRLIYYSQIVNDFQKGDIAEGYSVSREKKESFPLTVTSAQKNPTAFYLCASRRDGTDTQYFGPGTRLTVL.